These 2 T cell receptor beta chains share one sample of origin, sequenced in a study of T cell changes during pregnancy in multiple sclerosis. Only in-frame clones appear in the TCRdb table, and some are missing; sequencing was by immunoSEQ multiplex PCR. There are 45,000 to 50,000 clones in the sample; more than 85% occur only once, and under 9.5% lies in the top ten. The source was CD8+ T cells from peripheral blood mononuclear cells, collected after pregnancy. The receptors were sampled from a female donor with multiple sclerosis, enrolled in a pregnancy study.

V and J are TRBV29-1 and TRBJ2-1, with a possible D match to TRBD2 (5 bases). V shed 7 bases and J shed 13 bases, with 17 bases lying between them. From germline, CDR1 is SQVTM and CDR2 ANQGSEA. CDR3 length equals 11 residues. CDR3 DNA sequence: TGCAGCGCCGTATTTAGCGACCCTCAGTTCTTC. Translation gives CSAVFSDPQFF.

The chain combines TRBV7-9 with TRBJ2-7; possibly TRBD1 for D (5 bases). Germline values: CDR1 SEHNR, CDR2 FQNEAQ (reference sequence). Trimming cost V 5 bases and J 0 bases, with 20 bases left between them. The CDR3 has 17 residues. CDR3 bases: TGTGCCAGCAGCCTACATTTAGGGGATTTTAGCTCCTACGAGCAGTACTTC. Residues: CASSLHLGDFSSYEQYF.